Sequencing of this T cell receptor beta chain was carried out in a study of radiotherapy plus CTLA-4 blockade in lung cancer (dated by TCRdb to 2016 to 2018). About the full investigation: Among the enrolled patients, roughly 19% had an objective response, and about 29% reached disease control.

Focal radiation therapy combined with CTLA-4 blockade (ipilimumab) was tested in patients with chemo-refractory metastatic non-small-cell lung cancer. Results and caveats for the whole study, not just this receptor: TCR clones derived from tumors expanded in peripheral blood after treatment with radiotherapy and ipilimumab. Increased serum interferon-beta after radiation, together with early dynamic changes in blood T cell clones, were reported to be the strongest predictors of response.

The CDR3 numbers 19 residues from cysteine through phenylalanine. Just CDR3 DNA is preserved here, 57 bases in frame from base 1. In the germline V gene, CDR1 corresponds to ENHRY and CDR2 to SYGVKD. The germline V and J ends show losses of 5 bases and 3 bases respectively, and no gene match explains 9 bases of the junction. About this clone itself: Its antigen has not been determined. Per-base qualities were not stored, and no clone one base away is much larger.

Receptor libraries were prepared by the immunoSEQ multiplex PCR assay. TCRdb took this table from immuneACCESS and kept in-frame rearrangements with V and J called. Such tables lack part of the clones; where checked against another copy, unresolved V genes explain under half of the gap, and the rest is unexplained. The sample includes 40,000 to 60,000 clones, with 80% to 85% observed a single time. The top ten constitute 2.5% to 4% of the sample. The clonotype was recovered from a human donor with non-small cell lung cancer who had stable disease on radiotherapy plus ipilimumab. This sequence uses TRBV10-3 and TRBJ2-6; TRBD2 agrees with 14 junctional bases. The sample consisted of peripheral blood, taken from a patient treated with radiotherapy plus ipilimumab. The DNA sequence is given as TGTGCCATCAGTACGGGACTAGCGGGAGCGCACGGTGGGGCCAACGTCCTGACTTTC. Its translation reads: CAISTGLAGAHGGANVLTF.